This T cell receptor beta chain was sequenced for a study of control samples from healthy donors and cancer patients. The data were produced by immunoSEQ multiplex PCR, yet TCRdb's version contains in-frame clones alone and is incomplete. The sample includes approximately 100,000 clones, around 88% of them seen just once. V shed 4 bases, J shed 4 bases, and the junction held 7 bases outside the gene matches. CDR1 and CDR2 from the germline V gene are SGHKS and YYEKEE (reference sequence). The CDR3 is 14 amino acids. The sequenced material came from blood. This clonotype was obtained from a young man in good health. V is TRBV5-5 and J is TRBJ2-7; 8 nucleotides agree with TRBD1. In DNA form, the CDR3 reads TGTGCCAGCAGCCGTACGACAGGGGAGTACGAGCAGTACTTC. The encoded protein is CASSRTTGEYEQYF.